This T cell receptor beta chain derives from a study of T cells in Graves' hyperthyroidism and ophthalmopathy. This clonotype was counted ten times or more. V shed 6 bases and J 6 bases; nucleotides not matched to a gene: 4. Germline CDR1 DFQATT, CDR2 SNEGSKA (reference sequence). The CDR3 covers 13 residues. Patients between 18 and 65 years old had hyperthyroidism, newly diagnosed and lasting under 2 months. Criteria for exclusion of patients were uncontrolled infection, other autoimmune disease, pregnancy or lactation. From RNA transcripts, TCR beta CDR3 regions were amplified. The primer set for the first-round RT-PCR of the TCR CDR3 was HTBI. A single record per CDR3 protein comes from TCRdb applying MiXCR to the multiplex PCR reads. The table lists 370,000 or so distinct CDR3 sequences, about 13% of them singletons.

This receptor was taken from a man aged 25 to 40 with Graves' hyperthyroidism that later progressed to Graves' ophthalmopathy. V usage is TRBV20-1 and J usage is TRBJ2-1; TRBD2 agrees at 11 bases. The sample comprised blood. CDR3 DNA sequence: TGCAGTGCGGTAGCGGGGGGGCTCAATGAGCAGTTCTTC. Its protein is CSAVAGGLNEQFF.